The 7 T cell receptor beta chains given below trace back to one sample, sequenced in a study of long-term antiretroviral therapy in people with HIV. The assay used was immunoSEQ (version v3.0), run at survey level. Generated by immunoSEQ multiplex PCR, the TCRdb table keeps only in-frame clones and is missing some. Of 35,000 or so clones listed, 94% are singletons. Sequences were derived from unsorted PBMCs, sampled 4.1 years after starting antiretroviral therapy. The receptor set was obtained from a woman in her fifties or sixties with HIV.

The rearrangement links TRBV7-6 to TRBJ1-1; 7 bases agree with TRBD1. CDR1 and CDR2 (germline): SGHVS, FNYEAQ. The CDR3 runs 13 residues. V shed 3 bases, J shed 5 bases, and the junction held 3 bases outside the gene matches. In DNA form, the CDR3 reads TGTGCCAGCAGCTTCGCAGGGGGGACTGAAGCTTTCTTT. Translation gives CASSFAGGTEAFF.

The V and J genes are TRBV10-2 and TRBJ2-2; a possible D gene is TRBD2 (7 bases). The V gene lost 7 bases and the J gene lost 1 base, with 13 bases spanning the gap. The CDR3 has 15 amino acids. Germline CDR1 is WSHSY and CDR2 is SAAADI. The CDR3 spells CASIEGGKNTGELFF. For the CDR3, the DNA is TGCGCCAGCATAGAGGGGGGGAAGAACACCGGGGAGCTGTTTTTT.

The V gene is TRBV19, the J gene TRBJ1-5; D might be TRBD1 (6 bases). Trimming pared 4 bases from V and 0 bases from J, leaving 13 bases between. The CDR3 length is 16 residues. Per the germline V gene, CDR1 is LNHDA and CDR2 is SQIVND (reference sequence). The CDR3 spells CASSTGHRDSNQPQHF. CDR3 coding DNA: TGTGCCAGTAGTACTGGCCACAGGGATAGCAATCAGCCCCAGCATTTT.

The J gene is TRBJ2-2, the V gene TRBV5-1; D is perhaps TRBD2 (6 bases). V lost 2 bases and J lost 2, with 13 bases in between. Germline values: CDR1 SGHRS, CDR2 YFSETQ. This CDR3 is 16 amino acids long. The CDR3 DNA follows: TGCGCCAGCAGCTTCACACCGGGACTCAACACCGGGGAGCTGTTTTTT. Its protein is CASSFTPGLNTGELFF.

The chain uses TRBV27 and TRBJ2-7, with 12 bases lining up with TRBD1. Per germline, CDR1 MNHEY and CDR2 SMNVEV (reference sequence). V shed 2 bases and J 7 bases; nucleotides not matched to a gene: 3. This CDR3 contains 14 residues. The DNA for the CDR3 is TGTGCCAGCAGTTTAGGGACAGGGGGCAGGGAGCAGTACTTC. Translation gives CASSLGTGGREQYF.

Only one count was recorded for this clone. The chain combines TRBV7-2 with TRBJ1-6; 8 bases are shared with TRBD1. The V segment lost 5 bases and the J segment 3 bases; nucleotides outside the gene matches: 9. Germline V gene sequence: CDR1 SGHTA, CDR2 FQGNSA. This CDR3 spans 17 amino acids. The DNA for the CDR3 is TGTGCCAGCAGCGCATTTAGGACAGGGAACTATAATTCACCCCTCCACTTT. Amino acids: CASSAFRTGNYNSPLHF.

This chain uses TRBV7-9 with TRBJ1-2; D may be TRBD1 (6 bases). Germline V gene sequence: CDR1 SEHNR, CDR2 FQNEAQ (reference sequence). V gave up 5 bases and J gave up 0 bases, with 7 bases separating them. The CDR3 length is 13 residues. The CDR3 sequence is CASSKGANYGYTF. The CDR3 DNA reads TGTGCCAGCAGCAAGGGGGCTAACTATGGCTACACCTTC.